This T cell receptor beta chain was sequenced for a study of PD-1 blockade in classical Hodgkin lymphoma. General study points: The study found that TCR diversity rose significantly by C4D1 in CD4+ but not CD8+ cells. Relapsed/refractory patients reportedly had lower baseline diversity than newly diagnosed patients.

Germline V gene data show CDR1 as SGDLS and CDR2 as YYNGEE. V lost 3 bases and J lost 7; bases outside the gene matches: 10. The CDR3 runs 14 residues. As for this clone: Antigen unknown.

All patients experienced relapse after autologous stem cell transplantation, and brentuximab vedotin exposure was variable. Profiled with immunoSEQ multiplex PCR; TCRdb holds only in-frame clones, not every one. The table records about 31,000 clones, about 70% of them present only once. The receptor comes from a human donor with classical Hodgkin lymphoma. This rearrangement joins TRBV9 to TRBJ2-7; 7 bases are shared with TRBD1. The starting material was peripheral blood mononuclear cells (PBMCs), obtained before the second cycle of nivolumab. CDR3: CASSDRDSNREQYF. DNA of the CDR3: TGTGCCAGCAGCGACCGGGACAGTAATCGAGAGCAGTACTTC.